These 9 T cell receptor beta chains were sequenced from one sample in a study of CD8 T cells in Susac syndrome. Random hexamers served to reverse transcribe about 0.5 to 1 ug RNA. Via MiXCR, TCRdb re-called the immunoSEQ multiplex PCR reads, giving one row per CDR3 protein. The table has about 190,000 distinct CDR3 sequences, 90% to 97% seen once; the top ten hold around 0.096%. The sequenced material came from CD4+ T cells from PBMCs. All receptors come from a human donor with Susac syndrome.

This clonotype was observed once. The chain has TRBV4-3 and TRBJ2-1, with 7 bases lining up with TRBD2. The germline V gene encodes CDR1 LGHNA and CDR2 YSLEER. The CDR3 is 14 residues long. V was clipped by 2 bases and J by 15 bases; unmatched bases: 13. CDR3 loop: CASSQFVVGGKRFF. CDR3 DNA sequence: TGCGCCAGCAGCCAATTTGTTGTCGGGGGGAAAAGGTTCTTC.

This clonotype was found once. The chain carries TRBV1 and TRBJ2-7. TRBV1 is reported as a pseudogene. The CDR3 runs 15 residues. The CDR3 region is CTSSHITEGSYEQYF. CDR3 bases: TGCACCAGCAGCCATATAACGGAGGGCTCCTACGAGCAGTACTTC.

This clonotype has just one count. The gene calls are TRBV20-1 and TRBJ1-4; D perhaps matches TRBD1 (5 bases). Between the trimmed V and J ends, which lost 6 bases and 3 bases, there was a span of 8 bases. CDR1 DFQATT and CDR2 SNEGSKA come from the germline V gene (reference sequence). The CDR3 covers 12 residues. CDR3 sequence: CSAGAANEKLFF. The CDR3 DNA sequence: TGCAGTGCCGGGGCAGCTAATGAAAAACTGTTTTTT.

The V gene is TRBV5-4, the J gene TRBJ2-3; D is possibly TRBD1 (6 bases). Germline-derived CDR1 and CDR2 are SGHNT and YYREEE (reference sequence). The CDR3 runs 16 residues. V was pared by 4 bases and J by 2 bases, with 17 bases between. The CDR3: CASSIDPDRFTDTQYF. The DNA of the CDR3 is TGTGCCAGCAGCATAGACCCGGACAGATTCACAGATACGCAGTATTTT.

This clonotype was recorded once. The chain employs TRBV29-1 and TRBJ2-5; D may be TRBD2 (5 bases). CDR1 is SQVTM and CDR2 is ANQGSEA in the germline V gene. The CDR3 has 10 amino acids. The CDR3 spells CSLGGETQYF. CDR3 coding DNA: TGCAGTCTAGGCGGGGAGACCCAGTACTTC.

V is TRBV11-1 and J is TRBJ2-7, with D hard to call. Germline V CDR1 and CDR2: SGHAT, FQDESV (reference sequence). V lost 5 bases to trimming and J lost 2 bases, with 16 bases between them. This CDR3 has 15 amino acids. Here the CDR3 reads CASSPRFGSTYEQYF. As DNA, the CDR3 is TGTGCCAGCAGCCCGCGATTTGGGTCCACCTACGAGCAGTACTTC.

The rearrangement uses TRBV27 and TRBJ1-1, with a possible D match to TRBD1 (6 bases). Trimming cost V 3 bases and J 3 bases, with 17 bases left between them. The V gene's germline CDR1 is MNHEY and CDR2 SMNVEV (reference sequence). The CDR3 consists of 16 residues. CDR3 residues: CASSFRLAGVDTEAFF. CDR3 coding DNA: TGTGCCAGCAGTTTCCGGTTGGCAGGGGTCGACACTGAAGCTTTCTTT.

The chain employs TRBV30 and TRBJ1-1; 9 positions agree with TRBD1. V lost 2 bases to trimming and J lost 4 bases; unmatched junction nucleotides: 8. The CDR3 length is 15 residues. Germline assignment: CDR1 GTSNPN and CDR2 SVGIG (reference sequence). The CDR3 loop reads CAWSPPGTGPTEAFF. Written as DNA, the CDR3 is TGTGCCTGGAGTCCACCGGGGACAGGGCCCACTGAAGCTTTCTTT.

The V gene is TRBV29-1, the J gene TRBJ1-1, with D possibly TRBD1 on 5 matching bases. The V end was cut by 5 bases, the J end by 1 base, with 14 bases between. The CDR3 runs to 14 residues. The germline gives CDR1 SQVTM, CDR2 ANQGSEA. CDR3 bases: TGCAGCGTTCGGCCCAGGGTGGGGAACACTGAAGCTTTCTTT. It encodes CSVRPRVGNTEAFF.